This TCR beta chain was obtained from a study of T cells after yellow fever vaccination. The overall study: Low-cell-number fractions underwent preparation using SMART-Seq v4 Ultra Low Input.

Per germline, CDR1 KGHDR and CDR2 SFDVKD. The CDR3 runs to 12 residues. Trimming left V 0 bases short and J 6 bases short, with 1 base between. This clonotype ranks as medium-sized (0.01 to 0.1%). TCRdb processed the 5' RACE reads anew with MiXCR; each CDR3 protein has one entry. Of roughly 5,200 distinct CDR3 sequences in the sample, more than 7.5% were seen once. General study results and limits: The appearance of a small share of clonotypes in both CD4 and CD8 compartments was observed. Almost no vaccine-responding clonotypes were detectable in day 0 sorted memory subsets. A secondary response was less intense yet reached its peak sooner, at day 5 versus 15.

The chain has TRBV24-1 and TRBJ2-2, with no clear D. The specimen was PBMCs, either bulk or a sorted T-cell subset (CD4+, CD8+, memory, or dextramer-sorted; not recorded which), collected 15 days after the yellow fever booster vaccination. The TCR was taken from a man aged 25-45 years who received the YFV17D yellow fever vaccine. In DNA form, the CDR3 reads TGTGCCACCAGTGATTTGGCCGGGGAGCTGTTTTTT. It encodes CATSDLAGELFF.